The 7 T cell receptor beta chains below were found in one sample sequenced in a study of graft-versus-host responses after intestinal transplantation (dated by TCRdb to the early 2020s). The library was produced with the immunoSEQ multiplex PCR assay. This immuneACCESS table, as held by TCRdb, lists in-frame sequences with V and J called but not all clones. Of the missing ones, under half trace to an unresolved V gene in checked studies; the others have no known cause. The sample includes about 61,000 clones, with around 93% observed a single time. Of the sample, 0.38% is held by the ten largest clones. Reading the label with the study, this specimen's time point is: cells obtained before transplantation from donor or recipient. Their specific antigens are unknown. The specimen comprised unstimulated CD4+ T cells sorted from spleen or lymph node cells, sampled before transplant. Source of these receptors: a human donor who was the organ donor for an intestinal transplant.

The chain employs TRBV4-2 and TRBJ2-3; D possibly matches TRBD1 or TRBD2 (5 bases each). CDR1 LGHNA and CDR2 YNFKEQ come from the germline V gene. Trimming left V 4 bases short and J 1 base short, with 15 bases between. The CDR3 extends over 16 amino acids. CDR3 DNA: TGTGCCAGCAGCCCCCCGGGCCAGGGAGGCACAGATACGCAGTATTTT. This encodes CASSPPGQGGTDTQYF.

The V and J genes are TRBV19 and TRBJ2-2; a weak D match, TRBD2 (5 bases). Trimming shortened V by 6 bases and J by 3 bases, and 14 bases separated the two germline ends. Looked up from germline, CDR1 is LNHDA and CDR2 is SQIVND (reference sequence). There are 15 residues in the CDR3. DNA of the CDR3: TGTGCCAGTAGGTTCAGAGCGGTGTACACCGGGGAGCTGTTTTTT. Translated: CASRFRAVYTGELFF. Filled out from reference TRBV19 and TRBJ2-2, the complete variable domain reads DGGITQSPKYLFRKEGQNVTLSCEQNLNHDAMYWYRQDPGQGLRLIYYSQIVNDFQKGDIAEGYSVSREKKESFPLTVTSAQKNPTAFYLCASRFRAVYTGELFFGEGSRLTVL.

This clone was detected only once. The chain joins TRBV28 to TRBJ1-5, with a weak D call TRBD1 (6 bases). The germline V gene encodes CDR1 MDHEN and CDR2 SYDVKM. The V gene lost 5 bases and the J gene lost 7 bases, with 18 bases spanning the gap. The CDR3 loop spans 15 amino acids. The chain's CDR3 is CASSGGPVGRQPQHF. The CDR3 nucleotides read TGTGCCAGCAGTGGGGGCCCGGTAGGTCGACAGCCCCAGCATTTT.

CDR3 region: CASSQGPVGLAGYEQYF. CDR3 DNA: TGCGCCAGCAGCCAAGGCCCTGTAGGCCTAGCGGGCTACGAGCAGTACTTC. The rearrangement uses TRBV4-1 and TRBJ2-7, with 8 bases identical to TRBD2. Germline assignment: CDR1 MGHRA and CDR2 YSYEKL. J gave up 3 bases and V 1 base, and 11 bases lay outside the gene matches. This CDR3 region has 17 residues.

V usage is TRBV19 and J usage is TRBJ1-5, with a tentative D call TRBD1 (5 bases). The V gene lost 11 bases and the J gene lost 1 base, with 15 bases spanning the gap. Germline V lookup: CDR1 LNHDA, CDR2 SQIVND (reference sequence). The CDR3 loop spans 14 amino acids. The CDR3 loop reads CARQPGQSNQPQHF. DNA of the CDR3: TGTGCCCGTCAGCCAGGGCAAAGCAATCAGCCCCAGCATTTT. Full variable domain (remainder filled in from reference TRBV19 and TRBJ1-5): DGGITQSPKYLFRKEGQNVTLSCEQNLNHDAMYWYRQDPGQGLRLIYYSQIVNDFQKGDIAEGYSVSREKKESFPLTVTSAQKNPTAFYLCARQPGQSNQPQHFGDGTRLSIL.

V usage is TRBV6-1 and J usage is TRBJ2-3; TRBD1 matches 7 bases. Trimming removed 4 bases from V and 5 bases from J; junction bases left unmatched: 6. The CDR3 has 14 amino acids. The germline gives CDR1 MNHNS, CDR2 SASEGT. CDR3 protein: CASSARGQRDTQYF. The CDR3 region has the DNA TGTGCCAGCAGTGCGAGGGGGCAGAGAGATACGCAGTATTTT.

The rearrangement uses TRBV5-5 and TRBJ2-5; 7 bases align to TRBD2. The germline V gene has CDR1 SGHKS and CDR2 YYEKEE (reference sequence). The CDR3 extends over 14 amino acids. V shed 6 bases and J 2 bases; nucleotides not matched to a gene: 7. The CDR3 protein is CASTSGGRQETQYF. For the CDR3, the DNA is TGTGCCAGCACCTCTGGCGGGAGACAAGAGACCCAGTACTTC. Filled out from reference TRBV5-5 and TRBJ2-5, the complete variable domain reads DAGVTQSPTHLIKTRGQQVTLRCSPISGHKSVSWYQQVLGQGPQFIFQYYEKEERGRGNFPDRFSARQFPNYSSELNVNALLLGDSALYLCASTSGGRQETQYFGPGTRLLVL.